This TCR beta chain was retrieved from a study of OX40 agonist ivuxolimab in advanced cancers. Sequenced by immunoSEQ multiplex PCR; TCRdb stores in-frame clones only, minus some. The sample consists of roughly 80,000 clones, roughly 87% of them appearing once. Trimming took 6 bases from V and 1 from J; bases not matched to a gene: 5. The CDR3 is 14 amino acids. Germline CDR1 reads SQVTM; CDR2 reads ANQGSEA. J is TRBJ1-2 and V is TRBV29-1; 10 bases match TRBD1. The receptor's source is an adult with an advanced solid tumor such as melanoma, head and neck, liver or kidney cancer. The sample in question was CD4+ or CD8+ T cells sorted from blood, obtained in a trial of the OX40 agonist ivuxolimab. The CDR3 reads CSVGGQGINYGYTF. The CDR3 region has the DNA TGCAGCGTGGGGGGACAGGGGATTAACTATGGCTACACCTTC.